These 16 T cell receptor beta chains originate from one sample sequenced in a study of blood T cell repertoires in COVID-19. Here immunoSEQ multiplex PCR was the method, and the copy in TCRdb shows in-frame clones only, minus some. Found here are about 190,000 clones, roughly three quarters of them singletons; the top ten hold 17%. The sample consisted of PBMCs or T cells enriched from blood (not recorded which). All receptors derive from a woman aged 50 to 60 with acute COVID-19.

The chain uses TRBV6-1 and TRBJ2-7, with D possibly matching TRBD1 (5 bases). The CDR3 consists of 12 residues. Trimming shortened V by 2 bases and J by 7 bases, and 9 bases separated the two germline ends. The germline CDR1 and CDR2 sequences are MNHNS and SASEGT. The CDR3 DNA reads TGTGCCAGCAGTGAAAGGGGTGTTGAGCAGTACGTC. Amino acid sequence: CASSERGVEQYV.

This CDR3 is CASSTPDSFSPLHF. DNA of the CDR3: TGTGCCAGCAGTACCCCCGACAGCTTCTCACCCCTCCACTTT. V is TRBV28 and J is TRBJ1-6, with D tentatively TRBD1 (5 bases). The CDR3 loop spans 14 amino acids. V lost 5 bases to trimming and J lost 10 bases, with 15 bases between them. Germline-derived CDR1 and CDR2 are MDHEN and SYDVKM.

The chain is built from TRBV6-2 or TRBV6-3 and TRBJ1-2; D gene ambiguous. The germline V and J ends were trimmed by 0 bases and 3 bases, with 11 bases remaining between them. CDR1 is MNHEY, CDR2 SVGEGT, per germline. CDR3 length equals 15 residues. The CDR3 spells CASSYSTYPYYGYTF. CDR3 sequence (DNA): TGTGCCAGCAGTTACTCGACATACCCCTACTATGGCTACACCTTC.

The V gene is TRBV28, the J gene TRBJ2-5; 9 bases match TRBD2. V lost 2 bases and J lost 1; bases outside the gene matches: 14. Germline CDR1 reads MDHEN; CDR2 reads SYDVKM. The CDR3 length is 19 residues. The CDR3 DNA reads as TGTGCCAGCAGTTTAAAAGGGATGATAGCGGGGGATCGCCAAGAGACCCAGTACTTC. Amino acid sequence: CASSLKGMIAGDRQETQYF. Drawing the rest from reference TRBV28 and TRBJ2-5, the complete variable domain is DVKVTQSSRYLVKRTGEKVFLECVQDMDHENMFWYRQDPGLGLRLIYFSYDVKMKEKGDIPEGYSVSREKKERFSLILESASTNQTSMYLCASSLKGMIAGDRQETQYFGPGTRLLVL.

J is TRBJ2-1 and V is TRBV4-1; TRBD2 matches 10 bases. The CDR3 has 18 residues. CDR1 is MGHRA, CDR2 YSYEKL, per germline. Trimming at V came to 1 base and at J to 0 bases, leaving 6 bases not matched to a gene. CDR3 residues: CASSQAASGGVSYNEQFF. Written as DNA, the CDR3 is TGCGCCAGCAGCCAAGCCGCCAGCGGGGGGGTCTCCTACAATGAGCAGTTCTTC.

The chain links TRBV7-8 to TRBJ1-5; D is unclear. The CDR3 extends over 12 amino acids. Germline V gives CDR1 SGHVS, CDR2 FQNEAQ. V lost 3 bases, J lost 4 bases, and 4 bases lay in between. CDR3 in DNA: TGTGCCAGCAGCTTTCCAAATCAGCCCCAGCATTTT. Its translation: CASSFPNQPQHF.

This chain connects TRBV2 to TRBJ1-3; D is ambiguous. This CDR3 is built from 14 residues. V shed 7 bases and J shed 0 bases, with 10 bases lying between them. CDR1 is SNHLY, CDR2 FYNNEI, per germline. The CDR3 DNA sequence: TGTGCCAGCACTCTATCGAGCTCTGGAAACACCATATATTTT. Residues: CASTLSSSGNTIYF.

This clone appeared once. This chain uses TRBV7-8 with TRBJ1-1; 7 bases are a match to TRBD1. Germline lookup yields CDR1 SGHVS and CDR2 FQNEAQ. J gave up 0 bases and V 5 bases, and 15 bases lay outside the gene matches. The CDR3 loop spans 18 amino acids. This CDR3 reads CASSPLGRHRGLNTEAFF. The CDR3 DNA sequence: TGTGCCAGCAGCCCTCTGGGGCGGCACAGGGGATTGAACACTGAAGCTTTCTTT.

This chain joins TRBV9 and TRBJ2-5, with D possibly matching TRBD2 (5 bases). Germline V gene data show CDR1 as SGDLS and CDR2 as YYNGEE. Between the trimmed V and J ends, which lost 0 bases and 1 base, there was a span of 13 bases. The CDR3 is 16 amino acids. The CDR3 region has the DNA TGTGCCAGCAGCGTAGGGCTGGCGGGCCTCCAAGAGACCCAGTACTTC. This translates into CASSVGLAGLQETQYF.

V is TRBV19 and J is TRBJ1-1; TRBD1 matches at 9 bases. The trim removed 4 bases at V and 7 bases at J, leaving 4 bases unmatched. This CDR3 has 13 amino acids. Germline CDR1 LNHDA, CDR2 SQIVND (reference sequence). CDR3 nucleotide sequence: TGTGCCAGTAGTAACAGGGGGCAAGATGAAGCTTTCTTT. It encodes CASSNRGQDEAFF.

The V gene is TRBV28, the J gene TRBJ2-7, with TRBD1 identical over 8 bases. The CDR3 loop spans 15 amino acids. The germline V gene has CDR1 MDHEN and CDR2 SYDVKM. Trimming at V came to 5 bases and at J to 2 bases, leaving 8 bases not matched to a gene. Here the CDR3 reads CASSRTGLPPYEQYV. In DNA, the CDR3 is TGTGCCAGCAGTAGGACAGGGCTGCCTCCCTACGAGCAGTACGTC.

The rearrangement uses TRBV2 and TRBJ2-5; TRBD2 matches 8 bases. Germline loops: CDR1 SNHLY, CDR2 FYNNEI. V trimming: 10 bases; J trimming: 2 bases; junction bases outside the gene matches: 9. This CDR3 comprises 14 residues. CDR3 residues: CATVRASGQETQYF. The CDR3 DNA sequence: TGTGCCACCGTGCGGGCTAGCGGGCAAGAGACCCAGTACTTC.

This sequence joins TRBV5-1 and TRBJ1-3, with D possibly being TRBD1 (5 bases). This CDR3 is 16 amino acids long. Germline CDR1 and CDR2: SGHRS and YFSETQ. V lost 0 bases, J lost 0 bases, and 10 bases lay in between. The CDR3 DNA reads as TGCGCCAGCAGCTTGGCCGGAGGGACCTCTGGAAACACCATATATTTT. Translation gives CASSLAGGTSGNTIYF.

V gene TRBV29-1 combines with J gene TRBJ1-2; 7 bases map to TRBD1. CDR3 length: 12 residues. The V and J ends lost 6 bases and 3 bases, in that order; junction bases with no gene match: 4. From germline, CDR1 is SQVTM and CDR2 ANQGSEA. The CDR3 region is CSVVTGDYGYTF. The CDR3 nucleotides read TGCAGCGTCGTAACAGGGGACTATGGCTACACCTTC.

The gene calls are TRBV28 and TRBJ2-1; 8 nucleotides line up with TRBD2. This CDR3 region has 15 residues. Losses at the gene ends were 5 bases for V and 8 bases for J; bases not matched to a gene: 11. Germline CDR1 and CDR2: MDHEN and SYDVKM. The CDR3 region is CASSPGSGGTDEQFF. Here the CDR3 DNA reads TGTGCCAGCAGTCCCGGCAGCGGGGGTACAGATGAGCAGTTCTTC.

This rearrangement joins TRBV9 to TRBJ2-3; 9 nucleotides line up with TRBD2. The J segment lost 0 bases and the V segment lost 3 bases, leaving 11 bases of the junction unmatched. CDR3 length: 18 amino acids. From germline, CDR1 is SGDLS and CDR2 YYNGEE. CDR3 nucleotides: TGTGCCAGCAGCGAGAGTAGCGGGGGCCAATCTAGCACAGATACGCAGTATTTT. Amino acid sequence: CASSESSGGQSSTDTQYF.